The rows below give T cell receptor beta chains drawn from one sample of a study of shared clonotypes between healthy human individuals. Assay used: immunoSEQ multiplex PCR; TCRdb lists only in-frame clones, some missing. This sample yields about a million clones, of which 60% to 85% are seen a single time; 0.89% belongs to the top ten. Input material: memory CD4+ T cells from PBMCs. The receptors were gathered from a man younger than 35 in good health. Some clones in this sample may be carry-over from other donors' samples. The CDR3 runs from the conserved cysteine through the conserved F or W. Each record gives: D gene, clone size, J gene, V gene, CDR3 protein, CDR3 DNA. The D gene is left open where the match is weak. For some rows the clone size is stated as once, few or many, or as a class when expanded; others skip it.

D: TRBD2; size: NA; J: TRBJ2-2; V: TRBV6-9; CDR3: CANKLAGLNTGELFF; DNA: TGTGCCAACAAACTAGCGGGATTAAACACCGGGGAGCTGTTTTTT
D: NA; size: once; J: TRBJ2-5; V: TRBV5-4; CDR3: CASSSENSIQETQYF; DNA: TGTGCCAGCAGCTCAGAGAACAGCATCCAAGAGACCCAGTACTTC
D: TRBD2; size: NA; J: TRBJ2-3; V: TRBV11-2; CDR3: CASSLGLAGPATDTQYF; DNA: TGTGCCAGCAGCCTTGGACTAGCGGGCCCCGCCACAGATACGCAGTATTTT
D: TRBD2; size: NA; J: TRBJ2-5; V: TRBV27; CDR3: CASSAIAGNQETQYF; DNA: TGTGCCAGCAGCGCGATAGCGGGAAACCAAGAGACCCAGTACTTC
D: NA; size: once; J: TRBJ2-7; V: TRBV6-6; CDR3: CASSRARGASYEQYF; DNA: TGTGCCAGCAGTAGGGCTAGGGGGGCCTCCTACGAGCAGTACTTC
D: NA; size: NA; J: TRBJ2-7; V: TRBV28; CDR3: CASRKIVPYEQYF; DNA: TGTGCCAGCAGAAAAATTGTGCCCTACGAGCAGTACTTC
D: TRBD1; size: once; J: TRBJ2-7; V: TRBV15; CDR3: CATSSLRDSLLRVQYF; DNA: TGTGCCACCAGCAGTCTCCGGGACAGCCTTCTACGAGTCCAGTACTTC
D: NA; size: NA; J: TRBJ2-7; V: TRBV4-3; CDR3: CASSQAVTGAAEQYF; DNA: TGCGCCAGCAGCCAAGCGGTTACCGGGGCGGCCGAGCAGTACTTC
D: NA; size: NA; J: TRBJ1-1; V: TRBV5-1; CDR3: CASSRAGGRTEAFF; DNA: TGCGCCAGCAGCAGAGCTGGGGGACGTACTGAAGCTTTCTTT
D: NA; size: NA; J: TRBJ1-5; V: TRBV7-8; CDR3: CASSLALLGILQPQHF; DNA: TGTGCCAGCAGCTTAGCTTTGTTGGGTATTTTGCAGCCCCAGCATTTT
D: TRBD2; size: NA; J: TRBJ2-5; V: TRBV27; CDR3: CASTPAGREKTQYF; DNA: TGTGCCAGCACCCCTGCGGGGCGGGAGAAGACCCAGTACTTC
D: TRBD1; size: NA; J: TRBJ1-1; V: TRBV5-4; CDR3: CASSRLDRENTEAFF; DNA: TGTGCCAGCAGCCGACTGGACAGGGAGAACACTGAAGCTTTCTTT
D: NA; size: NA; J: TRBJ1-1; V: TRBV18; CDR3: CASSPTGSGREAFF; DNA: TGTGCCAGCTCACCGACAGGATCGGGTCGGGAAGCTTTCTTT
D: NA; size: NA; J: TRBJ1-3; V: TRBV9; CDR3: CASSVDPSSGNTIYF; DNA: TGTGCCAGCAGCGTAGATCCCAGTTCTGGAAACACCATATATTTT
D: NA; size: NA; J: TRBJ2-3; V: TRBV6-1; CDR3: CASTGGRTQYF; DNA: TGTGCCAGCACAGGCGGGCGCACGCAGTATTTT
D: NA; size: NA; J: TRBJ2-3; V: TRBV2; CDR3: CASSRLTSTDTQYF; DNA: TGTGCCAGCAGTAGACTTACTAGCACAGATACGCAGTATTTT
D: NA; size: NA; J: TRBJ2-3; V: TRBV5-8; CDR3: CASRLARNTQYF; DNA: TGTGCCAGCAGGCTGGCCCGAAATACGCAGTATTTT
D: TRBD1; size: once; J: TRBJ1-1; V: TRBV25-1; CDR3: CASSDRDPVNTEAFF; DNA: TGCGCCAGCAGTGACAGGGATCCAGTGAACACTGAAGCTTTCTTT
D: TRBD1; size: NA; J: TRBJ2-1; V: TRBV7-2; CDR3: CASSRGQGVGRGEQFF; DNA: TGTGCCAGCAGCCGTGGACAGGGGGTGGGTCGGGGTGAGCAGTTCTTC
D: NA; size: NA; J: TRBJ1-3; V: TRBV5-4; CDR3: CASSLSGGKGNTIYF; DNA: TGTGCCAGCAGCTTATCCGGGGGCAAAGGAAACACCATATATTTT
D: TRBD1; size: NA; J: TRBJ2-7; V: TRBV6-6; CDR3: CASRRTGTGGPYEQYF; DNA: TGTGCCAGCAGGAGAACCGGGACAGGGGGCCCCTACGAGCAGTACTTC
D: TRBD2; size: NA; J: TRBJ2-1; V: TRBV7-9; CDR3: CASSPRPGLAGGYNEQFF; DNA: TGTGCCAGCAGCCCGAGACCGGGACTAGCGGGAGGGTACAATGAGCAGTTCTTC
D: NA; size: NA; J: TRBJ1-4; V: TRBV27; CDR3: CASSPGRSNEKLFF; DNA: TGTGCCAGCAGCCCGGGTCGGTCTAATGAAAAACTGTTTTTT
D: NA; size: NA; J: TRBJ1-2; V: TRBV30; CDR3: CAWTTGNYGYTF; DNA: TGTGCCTGGACTACAGGGAACTATGGCTACACCTTC
D: TRBD1; size: NA; J: TRBJ1-4; V: TRBV2; CDR3: CASRDRVGEKLFF; DNA: TGTGCCAGCAGGGACAGGGTCGGAGAAAAACTGTTTTTT
D: TRBD1; size: few; J: TRBJ2-5; V: TRBV15; CDR3: CATSLDRAGTQYF; DNA: TGTGCCACCAGCCTGGACAGGGCCGGGACCCAGTACTTC
D: NA; size: few; J: TRBJ2-1; V: TRBV7-3; CDR3: CASSLFLGGANEQFF; DNA: TGTGCCAGCAGCCTGTTTTTAGGCGGGGCCAATGAGCAGTTCTTC
D: NA; size: NA; J: TRBJ2-7; V: TRBV6-4; CDR3: CASNRHLSYEQYF; DNA: TGTGCCAGCAACCGGCACCTGAGCTACGAGCAGTACTTC
D: NA; size: NA; J: TRBJ2-1; V: TRBV29-1; CDR3: CSVAYRDVNEQFF; DNA: TGCAGCGTTGCATATAGGGACGTGAATGAGCAGTTCTTC
D: NA; size: NA; J: TRBJ2-3; V: TRBV7-2; CDR3: CASSPGLATDTQYF; DNA: TGTGCCAGCAGCCCGGGACTGGCAACAGATACGCAGTATTTT